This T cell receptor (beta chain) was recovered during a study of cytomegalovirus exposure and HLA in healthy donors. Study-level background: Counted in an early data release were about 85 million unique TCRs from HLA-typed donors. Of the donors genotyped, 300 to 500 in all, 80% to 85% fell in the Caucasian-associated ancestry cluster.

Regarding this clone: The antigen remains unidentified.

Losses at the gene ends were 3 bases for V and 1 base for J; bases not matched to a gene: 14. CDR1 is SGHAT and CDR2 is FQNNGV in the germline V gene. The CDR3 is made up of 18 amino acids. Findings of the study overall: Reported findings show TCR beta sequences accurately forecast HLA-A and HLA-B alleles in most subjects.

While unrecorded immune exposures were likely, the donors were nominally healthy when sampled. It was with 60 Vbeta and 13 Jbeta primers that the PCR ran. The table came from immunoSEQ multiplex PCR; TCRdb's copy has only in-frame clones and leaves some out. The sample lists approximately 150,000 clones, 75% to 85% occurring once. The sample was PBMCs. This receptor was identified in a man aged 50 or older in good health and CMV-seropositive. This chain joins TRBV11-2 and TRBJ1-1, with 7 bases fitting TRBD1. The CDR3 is CASSLDNRDSYQNTEAFF. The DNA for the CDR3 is TGTGCCAGCAGCTTGGATAATAGGGACAGCTATCAGAACACTGAAGCTTTCTTT.